This T cell receptor (beta chain) was captured in a study of PD-1 blockade in classical Hodgkin lymphoma. Study outcomes and limitations: Exclusion was applied to patients who started nivolumab under 1 year after ASCT. Reported baseline diversity: healthy donors highest, relapsed/refractory patients lowest. Complete responders entered with baseline diversity on par with newly diagnosed patients, the results showed.

The table came from immunoSEQ multiplex PCR; TCRdb's copy has only in-frame clones and leaves some out. The data show 45,000 to 55,000 clones, with 81% seen just once and around 17% held by the top ten. Every patient experienced relapse after autologous stem cell transplantation, and brentuximab vedotin exposure varied. To note about this clone: Its specificity is not known.

The source of this sequence is a human donor with classical Hodgkin lymphoma. This specimen consisted of peripheral blood mononuclear cells (PBMCs), obtained at baseline.

In DNA form, the CDR3 reads TGTGCCTGGAGTCCGACGACGGTATTCTACAATGAGCAGTTCTTC. Protein product: CAWSPTTVFYNEQFF. The chain uses TRBV30 and TRBJ2-1, with D uncertain. The CDR3 runs to 15 residues. V lost 2 bases and J 3 bases, leaving 14 bases between the germline ends. Germline values: CDR1 GTSNPN, CDR2 SVGIG (reference sequence).